This T cell receptor beta chain is from a study of blood T cell repertoires in COVID-19 (dated by TCRdb to the early 2020s). Describing the broader study: The collaborator samples originated in the United States, Italy and Spain and spanned the acute and convalescent phases of COVID-19. The prospective study material was composed of cDNA or gDNA derived from T cells, B-cell-depleted T cells, or PBMCs. Deeply sampled blood TCRbeta repertoires from subjects exposed to, actively infected with, or recovered from COVID-19 were included in the dataset. The repertoires were made available in a free public database intended to serve as a resource for research on the immune response to SARS-CoV-2. The samples were drawn from two sources: the first 160 participants of the ongoing ImmuneRACE study, and 1,254 subjects contributed by 6 global collaborators. Nearly every sample came with metadata listing a de-identified subject ID, COVID-19 status, age in years and sex. HLA class I and class II types, where available, came from metadata supplied by the sample provider rather than from assay-based typing.

Collaborating institutions collected whole blood in K2EDTA tubes following their own protocols. Collaborator samples were shipped for TCRbeta analysis as frozen whole blood, isolated PBMCs, or DNA extracted from either sample type. From the cysteine through the phenylalanine, the CDR3 covers 11 amino acids. The retained sequence is limited to the CDR3, 33 bases, with the frame set at the first base. The germline V gene (reference sequence) yields DFQATT for CDR1 and SNEGSKA for CDR2. The junction shows trimming of 5 bases on V and 9 bases on J, plus 13 bases between the germline ends. The study at large found these results: How much clinical and demographic metadata was included differed by source and by participant, and the metadata was provided uncurated.

TCRbeta CDR3 regions were amplified from genomic DNA by means of the immunoSEQ Assay, a bias-controlled multiplex PCR. The paper's data handling went like this. The number of nucleated cells in each sample was estimated from the amplification of reference gene primers within the assay. To quantify the absolute abundance of each unique TCRbeta CDR3 rearrangement, sequence reads were collapsed and filtered. Productive Simpson clonality was computed per sample as the square root of Simpson's diversity index over productive rearrangements. TCRdb re-hosts the immuneACCESS table, in-frame sequences only. Its copies lack some clones; in the studies checked, an unresolved V gene accounts for under half of them, and the cause for the rest is not known. V, J and clone size derive from that table, while D and trimming were established from the DNA sequence. Counted in this sample were about 230,000 clones; roughly 84% of them appeared once. In total, the top ten clones hold about 0.93% of the sample.

Concerning this clone: No cognate antigen has been identified for it. No much larger clone exists at a distance of one base, and base qualities are not known.

This chain joins TRBV20-1 to TRBJ1-2; TRBD1 is a weak D gene call, 6 bases matching. Sequencing input: peripheral blood. The source of this sequence is a man aged 40-50 years with acute or convalescent COVID-19. The CDR3 region has the sequence CSASNRESYTF. The DNA reads TGCAGTGCTTCGAACAGGGAAAGCTACACCTTC.